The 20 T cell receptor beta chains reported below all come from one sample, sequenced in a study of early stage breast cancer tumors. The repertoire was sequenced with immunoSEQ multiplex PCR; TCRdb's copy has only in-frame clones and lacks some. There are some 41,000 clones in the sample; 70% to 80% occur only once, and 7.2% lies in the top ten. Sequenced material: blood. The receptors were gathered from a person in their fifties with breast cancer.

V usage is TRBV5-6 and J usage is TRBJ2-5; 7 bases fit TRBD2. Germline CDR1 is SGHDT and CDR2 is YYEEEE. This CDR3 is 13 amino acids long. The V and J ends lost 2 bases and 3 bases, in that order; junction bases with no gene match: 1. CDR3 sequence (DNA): TGTGCCAGCAGCTTAGGGACTAAAGAGACCCAGTACTTC. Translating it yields CASSLGTKETQYF.

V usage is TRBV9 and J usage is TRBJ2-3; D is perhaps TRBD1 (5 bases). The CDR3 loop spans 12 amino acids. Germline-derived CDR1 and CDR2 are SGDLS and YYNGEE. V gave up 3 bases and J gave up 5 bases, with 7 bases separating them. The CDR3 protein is CASSAQGDTQYF. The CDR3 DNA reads TGTGCCAGCAGCGCCCAGGGAGATACGCAGTATTTT.

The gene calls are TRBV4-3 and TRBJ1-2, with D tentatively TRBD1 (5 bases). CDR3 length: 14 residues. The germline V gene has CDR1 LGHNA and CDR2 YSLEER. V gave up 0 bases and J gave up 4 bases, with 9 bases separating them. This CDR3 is CASSQDRGSYGYTF. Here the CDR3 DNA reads TGCGCCAGCAGCCAAGATCGGGGGTCCTATGGCTACACCTTC.

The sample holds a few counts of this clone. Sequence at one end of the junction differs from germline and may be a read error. The CDR3 reads CASSPGRANTGELFF. Here the CDR3 DNA reads TGTGCTAGCAGCCCAGGGAGGGCTAACACCGGGGAGCTGTTTTTT. The chain links TRBV7-7 to TRBJ2-2; 7 bases match TRBD2. The CDR3 loop spans 15 amino acids. The V gene's germline CDR1 is SSHAT and CDR2 FNYEAQ (reference sequence).

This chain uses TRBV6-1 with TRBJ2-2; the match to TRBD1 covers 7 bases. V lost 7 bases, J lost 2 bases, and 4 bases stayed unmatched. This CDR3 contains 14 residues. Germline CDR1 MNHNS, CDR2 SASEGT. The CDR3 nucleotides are TGTGCCAGCATCCACAGGGGAAACACCGGGGAGCTGTTTTTT. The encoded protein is CASIHRGNTGELFF.

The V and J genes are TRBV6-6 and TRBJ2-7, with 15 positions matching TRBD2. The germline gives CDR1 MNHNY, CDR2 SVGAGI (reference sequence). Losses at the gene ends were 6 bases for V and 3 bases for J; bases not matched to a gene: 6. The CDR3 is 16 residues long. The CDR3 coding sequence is TGTGCCAGCAGGCCGGGACTAGCGGGAGGAGGCTACGAGCAGTACTTC. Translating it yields CASRPGLAGGGYEQYF.

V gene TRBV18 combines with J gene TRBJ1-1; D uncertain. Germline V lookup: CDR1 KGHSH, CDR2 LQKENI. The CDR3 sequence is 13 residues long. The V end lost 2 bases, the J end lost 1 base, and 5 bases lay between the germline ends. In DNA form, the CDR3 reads TGTGCCAGCTCACCATTGAGGAACACTGAAGCTTTCTTT. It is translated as CASSPLRNTEAFF.

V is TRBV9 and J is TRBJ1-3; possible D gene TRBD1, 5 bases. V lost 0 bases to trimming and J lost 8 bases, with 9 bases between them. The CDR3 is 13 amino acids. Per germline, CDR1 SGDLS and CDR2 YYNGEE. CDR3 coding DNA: TGTGCCAGCAGCGTAGCCCAGGGTCACACCATATATTTT. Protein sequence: CASSVAQGHTIYF.

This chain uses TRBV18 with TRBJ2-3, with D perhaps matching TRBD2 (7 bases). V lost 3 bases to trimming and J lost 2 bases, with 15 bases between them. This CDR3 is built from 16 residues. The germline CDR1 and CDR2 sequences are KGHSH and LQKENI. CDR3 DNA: TGTGCCAGCTCACCCAGGGGAGGGGATTTCACAGATACGCAGTATTTT. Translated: CASSPRGGDFTDTQYF.

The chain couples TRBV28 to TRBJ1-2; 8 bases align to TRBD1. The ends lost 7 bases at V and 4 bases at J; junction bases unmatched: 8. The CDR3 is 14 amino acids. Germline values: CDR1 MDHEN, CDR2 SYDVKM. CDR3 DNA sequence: TGTGCCAGCATGGGGGGACAGGTCCTCTATGGCTACACCTTC. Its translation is CASMGGQVLYGYTF.

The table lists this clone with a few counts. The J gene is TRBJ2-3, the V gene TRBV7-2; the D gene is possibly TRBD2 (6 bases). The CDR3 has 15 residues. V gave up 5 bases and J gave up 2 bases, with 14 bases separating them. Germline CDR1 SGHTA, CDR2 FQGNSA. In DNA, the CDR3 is TGTGCCAGCAGCCAGACCAGCGGGTCCACAGATACGCAGTATTTT. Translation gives CASSQTSGSTDTQYF.

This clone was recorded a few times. The CDR3 DNA is TGTGCCAGCAGCCCCCGGGACAGCTCCGAGCAGTACTTC. Translated, it gives CASSPRDSSEQYF. The chain combines TRBV7-6 with TRBJ2-7; 7 bases are a match to TRBD1. J was trimmed by 6 bases and V by 5 bases; bases with no gene match: 7. The length of the CDR3 is 13 residues. Germline V gene sequence: CDR1 SGHVS, CDR2 FNYEAQ. The full variable domain, its missing parts supplied by reference TRBV7-6 and TRBJ2-7, is GAGVSQSPRYKVTKRGQDVALRCDPISGHVSLYWYRQALGQGPEFLTYFNYEAQQDKSGLPNDRFSAERPEGSISTLTIQRTEQRDSAMYRCASSPRDSSEQYFGPGTRLTVT.

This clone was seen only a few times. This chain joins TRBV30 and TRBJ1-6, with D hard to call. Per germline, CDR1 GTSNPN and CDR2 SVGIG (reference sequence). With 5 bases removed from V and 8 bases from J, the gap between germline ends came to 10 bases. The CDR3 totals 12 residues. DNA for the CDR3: TGTGCCTGGGGAGAACGGGATTCACCCCTCCACTTT. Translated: CAWGERDSPLHF.

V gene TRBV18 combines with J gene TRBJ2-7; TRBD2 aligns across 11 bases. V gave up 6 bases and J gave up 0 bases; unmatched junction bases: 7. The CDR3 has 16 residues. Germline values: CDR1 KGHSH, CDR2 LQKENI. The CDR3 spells CASSPPGTSGSYEQYF. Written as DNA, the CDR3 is TGTGCCAGCTCGCCCCCCGGGACTAGCGGCTCCTACGAGCAGTACTTC.

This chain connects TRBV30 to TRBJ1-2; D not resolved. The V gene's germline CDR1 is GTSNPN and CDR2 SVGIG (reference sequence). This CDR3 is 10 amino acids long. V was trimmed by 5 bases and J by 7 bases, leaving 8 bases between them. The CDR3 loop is CAWDDSGYTF. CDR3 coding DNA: TGTGCCTGGGATGATAGTGGCTACACCTTC.

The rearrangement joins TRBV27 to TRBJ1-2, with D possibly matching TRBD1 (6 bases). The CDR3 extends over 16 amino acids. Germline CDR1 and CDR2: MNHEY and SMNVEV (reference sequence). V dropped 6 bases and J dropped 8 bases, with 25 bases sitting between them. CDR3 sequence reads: CASSPTGVQIFWGYTF. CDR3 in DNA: TGTGCCAGCAGCCCGACAGGAGTTCAAATCTTCTGGGGCTACACCTTC.

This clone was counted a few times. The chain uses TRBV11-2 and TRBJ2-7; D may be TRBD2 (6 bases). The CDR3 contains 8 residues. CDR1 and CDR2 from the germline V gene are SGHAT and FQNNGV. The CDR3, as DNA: TGTACCGCGGGGGAGCAGTACGTC. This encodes CTAGEQYV.

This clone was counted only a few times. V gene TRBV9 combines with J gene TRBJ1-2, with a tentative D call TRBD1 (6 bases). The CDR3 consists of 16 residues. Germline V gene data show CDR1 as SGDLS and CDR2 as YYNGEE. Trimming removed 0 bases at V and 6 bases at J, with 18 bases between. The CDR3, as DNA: TGTGCCAGCAGCGTAGAGGCGGGGGCTCCGCTACATGGCTACACCTTC. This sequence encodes CASSVEAGAPLHGYTF.

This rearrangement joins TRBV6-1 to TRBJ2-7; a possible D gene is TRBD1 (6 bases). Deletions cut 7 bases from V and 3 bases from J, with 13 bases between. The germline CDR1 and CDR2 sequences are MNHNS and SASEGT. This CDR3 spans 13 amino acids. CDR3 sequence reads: CASNRQGIYEQYV. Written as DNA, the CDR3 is TGTGCCAGCAATCGCCAGGGGATCTACGAGCAGTACGTC.

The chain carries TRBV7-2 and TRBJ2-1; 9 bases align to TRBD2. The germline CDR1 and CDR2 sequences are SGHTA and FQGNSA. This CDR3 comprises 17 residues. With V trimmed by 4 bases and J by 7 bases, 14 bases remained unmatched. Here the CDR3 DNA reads TGTGCCAGCAGCTCACCCACGGGGGCGGGGGGGCAGAATGAGCAGTTCTTC. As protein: CASSSPTGAGGQNEQFF.